This entry lists 2 T cell receptor delta chains sequenced from one sample in a study of Vδ1+ human thymocytes. The antigens these receptors bind are not known. Extracted RNA was reverse transcribed into cDNA. CDR3 amplicons came from multiplex PCR with pooled V-gene forward and constant-region reverse primers. TCRdb re-called the multiplex PCR reads using CATT. The data show some 19,000 delta-chain clones, with about 8% seen just once and over 0.75% held by the top ten. Study observations and caveats: Thymic TRG and TRD repertoires appeared highly polyclonal, with Gaussian CDR3 length distributions.

The sequenced material came from Vdelta1+ gamma-delta thymocytes from the thymus. Indicated subset: FACS-sorted CD3+ TCRalphabeta- TCRVdelta1+ TCRVdelta2- thymocytes. Receptors originate from a child under two years old who had congenital heart surgery.

The chain couples TRDV1 to TRDJ1; 10 bases are a match to TRDD3. The J gene comes from matching the DNA to germline here; TCRdb lacks it. V was clipped by 2 bases and J by 0 bases; unmatched bases: 12. This CDR3 spans 19 amino acids. Germline V gives CDR1 TSWWSYY, CDR2 QGS. The CDR3 region is CALGEIGHWGIPYTDKLIF. DNA for the CDR3: TGTGCTCTTGGGGAAATCGGACACTGGGGGATTCCTTACACCGATAAACTCATCTTT.

V is TRDV1 and J is TRDJ1, with TRDD3 matching 9 bases. The CDR3 has 20 residues. CDR1 is TSWWSYY, CDR2 QGS, per germline. V shed 5 bases and J 2 bases; nucleotides not matched to a gene: 21. The CDR3 DNA sequence: TGTGCTCTTGGGAACAGGCTCCTAAGGACCCGGGGGATACAAACCGATAAACTCATCTTT. As protein: CALGNRLLRTRGIQTDKLIF.